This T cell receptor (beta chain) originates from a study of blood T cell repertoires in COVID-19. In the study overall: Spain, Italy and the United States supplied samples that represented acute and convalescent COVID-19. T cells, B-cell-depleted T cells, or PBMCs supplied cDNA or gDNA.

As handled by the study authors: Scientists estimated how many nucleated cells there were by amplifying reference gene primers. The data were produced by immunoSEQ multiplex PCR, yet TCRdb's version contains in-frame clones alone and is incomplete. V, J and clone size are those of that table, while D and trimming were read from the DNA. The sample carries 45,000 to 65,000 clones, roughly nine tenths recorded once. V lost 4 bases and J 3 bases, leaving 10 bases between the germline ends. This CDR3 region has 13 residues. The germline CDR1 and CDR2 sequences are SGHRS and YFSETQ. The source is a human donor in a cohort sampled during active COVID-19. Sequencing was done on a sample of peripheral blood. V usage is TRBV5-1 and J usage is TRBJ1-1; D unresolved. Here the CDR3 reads CASSLPRDTEAFF. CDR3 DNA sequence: TGCGCCAGCAGCCTACCGAGAGACACTGAAGCTTTCTTT.